This paragraph covers one T cell receptor (beta chain) sequence. The data belong to a study of T cells after somatic rescue of genetic block. Repertoires were generated with immunoSEQ multiplex PCR, while TCRdb's copy carries only in-frame clones and drops some. The data contain 100,000 to 120,000 clones, 90% to 95% of them singletons. CDR1 and CDR2 (germline): GTSNPN, SVGIG (reference sequence). The CDR3 has 16 residues. The V gene end was trimmed by 3 bases and the J gene end by 0 bases; junction bases not matched to a gene: 9. The sequencing sample was made of peripheral blood mononuclear cells (PBMCs). The V gene is TRBV30, the J gene TRBJ2-7, with TRBD1 matching over 9 bases. The receptor's source is a woman under 30. Written as DNA, the CDR3 is TGTGCCTGGAGAACACGTCCGGGACAGGGCTCCTACGAGCAGTACTTC. It specifies CAWRTRPGQGSYEQYF.